This entry is about one TCR beta chain. The CDR3 is made up of 15 amino acids. V lost 6 bases and J lost 4, with 18 bases in between. Germline values: CDR1 SGHKS, CDR2 YYEKEE (reference sequence). These data come from a study of blood T cell repertoires in COVID-19. Clones were sequenced by immunoSEQ multiplex PCR, and TCRdb holds only the in-frame ones, with some missing. Of around 170,000 clones listed, more than 85% are singletons. The receptor comes from a woman between 45 and 65 years old who had recovered from COVID-19. The chain uses TRBV5-5 and TRBJ2-3; weak D call: TRBD2 (6 bases). Sequencing was carried out using PBMCs or T cells enriched from blood (not recorded which). Here the CDR3 DNA reads TGTGCCAGCATCCGGGAGATTCTTCAGGCAGATACGCAGTATTTT. This translates into CASIREILQADTQYF.